A single T cell receptor (beta chain) is shown here with its context. Its antigen is not identified. These data come from a study of cytomegalovirus exposure and HLA in healthy donors. Trimming pared 3 bases from V and 5 bases from J, leaving 17 bases between. The CDR3 covers 15 residues. Germline CDR1 is SGHNT and CDR2 is YYREEE (reference sequence). The PCR ran on 60 Vbeta and 13 Jbeta primers. Only in-frame clones appear in the TCRdb table, and some are missing; sequencing was by immunoSEQ multiplex PCR. The sample lists about 120,000 clones, about 76% occurring once. Study-wide points: In vitro data verified a few CMV-associated chains as specific for CMV antigens.

The donors were healthy bone marrow donors. This clonotype originated in a man between 60 and 70 years old in good health and CMV-seropositive. The chain carries TRBV5-4 and TRBJ2-5; D is perhaps TRBD2 (7 bases). Sequences were obtained from PBMCs. The CDR3 is CASSSVGGLVETQYF. CDR3 DNA: TGTGCCAGCAGCTCGGTCGGGGGGCTCGTCGAGACCCAGTACTTC. Full variable domain (missing parts from reference TRBV5-4 and TRBJ2-5): ETGVTQSPTHLIKTRGQQVTLRCSSQSGHNTVSWYQQALGQGPQFIFQYYREEENGRGNFPPRFSGLQFPNYSSELNVNALELDDSALYLCASSSVGGLVETQYFGPGTRLLVL.